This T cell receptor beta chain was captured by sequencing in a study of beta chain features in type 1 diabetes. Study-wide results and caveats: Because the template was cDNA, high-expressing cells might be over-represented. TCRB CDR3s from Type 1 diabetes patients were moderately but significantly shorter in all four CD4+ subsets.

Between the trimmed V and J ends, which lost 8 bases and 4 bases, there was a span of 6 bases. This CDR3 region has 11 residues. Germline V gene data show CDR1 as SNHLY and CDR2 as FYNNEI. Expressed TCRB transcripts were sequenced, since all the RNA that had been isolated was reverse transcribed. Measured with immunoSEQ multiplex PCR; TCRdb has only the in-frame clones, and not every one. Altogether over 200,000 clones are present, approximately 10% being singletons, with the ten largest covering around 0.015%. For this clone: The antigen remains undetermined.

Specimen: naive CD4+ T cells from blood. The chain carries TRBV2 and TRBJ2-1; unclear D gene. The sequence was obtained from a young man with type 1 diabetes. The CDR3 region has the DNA TGTGCCAGCGAGGAGTACAATGAGCAGTTCTTC. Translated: CASEEYNEQFF.